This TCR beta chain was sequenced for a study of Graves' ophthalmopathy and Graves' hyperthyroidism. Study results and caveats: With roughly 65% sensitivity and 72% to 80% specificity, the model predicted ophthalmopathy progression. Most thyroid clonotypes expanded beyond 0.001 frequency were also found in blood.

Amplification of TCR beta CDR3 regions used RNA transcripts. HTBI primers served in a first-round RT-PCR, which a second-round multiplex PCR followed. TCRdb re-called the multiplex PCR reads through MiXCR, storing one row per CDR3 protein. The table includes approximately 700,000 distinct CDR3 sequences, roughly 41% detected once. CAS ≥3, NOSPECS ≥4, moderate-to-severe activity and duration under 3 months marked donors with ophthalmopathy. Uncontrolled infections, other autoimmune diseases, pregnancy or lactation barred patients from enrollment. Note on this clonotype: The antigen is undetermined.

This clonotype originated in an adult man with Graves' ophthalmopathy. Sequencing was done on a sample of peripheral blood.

CDR3 sequence reads: CASSQYSSGAERTQYF. For the CDR3, the DNA is TGTGCCAGCAGCCAGTATTCAAGCGGGGCGGAGCGGACCCAGTACTTC. The V gene is TRBV4-2, the J gene TRBJ2-5; 7 nucleotides agree with TRBD2. The CDR3 has 16 amino acids. V dropped 3 bases and J dropped 7; count of bases not matched to a gene: 14. CDR1 is LGHNA, CDR2 YNFKEQ, per germline.